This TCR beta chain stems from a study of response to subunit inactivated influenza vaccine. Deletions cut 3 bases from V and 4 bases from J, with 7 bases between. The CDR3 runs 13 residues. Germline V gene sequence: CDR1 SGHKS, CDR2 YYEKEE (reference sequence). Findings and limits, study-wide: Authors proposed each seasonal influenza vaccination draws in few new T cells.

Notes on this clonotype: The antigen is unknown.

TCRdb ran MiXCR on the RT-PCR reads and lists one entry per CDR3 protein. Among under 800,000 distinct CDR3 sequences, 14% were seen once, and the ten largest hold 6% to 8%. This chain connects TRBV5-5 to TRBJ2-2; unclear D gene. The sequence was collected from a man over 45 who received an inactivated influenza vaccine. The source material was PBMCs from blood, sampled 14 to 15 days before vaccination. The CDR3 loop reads CASSSDTTGELFF. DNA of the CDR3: TGTGCCAGCAGCTCCGACACCACCGGGGAGCTGTTTTTT. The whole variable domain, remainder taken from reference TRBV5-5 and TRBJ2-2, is DAGVTQSPTHLIKTRGQQVTLRCSPISGHKSVSWYQQVLGQGPQFIFQYYEKEERGRGNFPDRFSARQFPNYSSELNVNALLLGDSALYLCASSSDTTGELFFGEGSRLTVL.